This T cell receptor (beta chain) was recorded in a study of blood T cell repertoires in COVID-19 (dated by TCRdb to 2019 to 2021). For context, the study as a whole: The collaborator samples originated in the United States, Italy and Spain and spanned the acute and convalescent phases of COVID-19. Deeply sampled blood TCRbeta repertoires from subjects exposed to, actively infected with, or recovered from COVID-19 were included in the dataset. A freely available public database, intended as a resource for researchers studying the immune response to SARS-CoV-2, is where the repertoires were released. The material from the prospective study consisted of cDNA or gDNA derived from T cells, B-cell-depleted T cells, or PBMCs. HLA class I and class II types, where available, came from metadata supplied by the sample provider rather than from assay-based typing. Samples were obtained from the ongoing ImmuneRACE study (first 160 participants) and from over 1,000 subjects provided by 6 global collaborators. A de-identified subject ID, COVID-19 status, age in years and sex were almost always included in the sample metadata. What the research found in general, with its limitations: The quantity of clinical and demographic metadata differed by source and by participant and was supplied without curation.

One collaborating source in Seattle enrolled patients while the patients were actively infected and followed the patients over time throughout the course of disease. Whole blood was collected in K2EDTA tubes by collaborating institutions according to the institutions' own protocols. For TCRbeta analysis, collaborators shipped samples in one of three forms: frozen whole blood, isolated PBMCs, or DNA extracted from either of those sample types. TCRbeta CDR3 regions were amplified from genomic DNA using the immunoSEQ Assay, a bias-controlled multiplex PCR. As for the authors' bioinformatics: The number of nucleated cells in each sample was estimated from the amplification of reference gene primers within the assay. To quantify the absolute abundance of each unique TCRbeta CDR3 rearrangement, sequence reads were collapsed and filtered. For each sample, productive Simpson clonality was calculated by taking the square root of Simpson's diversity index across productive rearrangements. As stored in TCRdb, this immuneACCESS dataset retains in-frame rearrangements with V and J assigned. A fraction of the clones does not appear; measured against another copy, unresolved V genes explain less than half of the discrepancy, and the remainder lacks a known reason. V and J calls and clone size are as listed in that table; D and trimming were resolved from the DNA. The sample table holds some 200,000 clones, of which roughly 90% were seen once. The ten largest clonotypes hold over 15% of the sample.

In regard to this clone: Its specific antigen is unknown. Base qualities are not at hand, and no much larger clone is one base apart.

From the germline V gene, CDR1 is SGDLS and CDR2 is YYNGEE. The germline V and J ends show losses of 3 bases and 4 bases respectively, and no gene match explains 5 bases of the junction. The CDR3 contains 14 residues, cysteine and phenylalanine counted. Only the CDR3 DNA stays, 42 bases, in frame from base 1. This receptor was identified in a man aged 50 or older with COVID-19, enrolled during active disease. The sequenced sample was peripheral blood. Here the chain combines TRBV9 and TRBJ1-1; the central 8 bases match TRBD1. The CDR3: CASSARDRSTEAFF. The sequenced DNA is TGTGCCAGCAGCGCCCGGGACAGGTCCACTGAAGCTTTCTTT.